This passage covers 21 T cell receptor beta chains from one sample sequenced in a study of identifying expanded T cells in peripheral blood. Repertoires were generated with immunoSEQ multiplex PCR, while TCRdb's copy carries only in-frame clones and drops some. In the table there are around 81,000 clones, 85% of which are singletons. The sample taken for sequencing was blood. The receptors stem from a person between 18 and 75 years old in good health.

The chain carries TRBV25-1 and TRBJ1-6; weak D call: TRBD1 (5 bases). This CDR3 is 16 amino acids long. The V end was cut by 2 bases, the J end by 6 bases, with 14 bases between. Germline CDR1 is MGHDK and CDR2 is SYGVNS. The CDR3 DNA sequence: TGTGCCAGCAGTGAAAGGCGCGGGAGGGGTAATTCACCCCTCCACTTT. The encoded protein is CASSERRGRGNSPLHF.

The CDR3 coding sequence is TGTGCCAGCACCGAGGGTCGGGGGAACTATGGCTACACCTTC. Amino acids: CASTEGRGNYGYTF. This chain connects TRBV7-2 to TRBJ1-2; D perhaps matches TRBD1 (5 bases). Trimming pared 7 bases from V and 2 bases from J, leaving 14 bases between. Germline V lookup: CDR1 SGHTA, CDR2 FQGNSA. The CDR3 has 14 residues. Full variable domain (remainder filled in from reference TRBV7-2 and TRBJ1-2): GAGVSQSPSNKVTEKGKDVELRCDPISGHTALYWYRQSLGQGLEFLIYFQGNSAPDKSGLPSDRFSAERTGGSVSTLTIQRTQQEDSAVYLCASTEGRGNYGYTFGSGTRLTVV.

This clone appeared a few times. One junction end disagrees with the germline gene, perhaps due to a read error. The rearrangement joins TRBV6-1 to TRBJ2-5; D possibly matches TRBD1 or TRBD2 (5 bases each). Germline values: CDR1 MNHNS, CDR2 SASEGT. The CDR3 has 13 amino acids. CDR3 amino acids: CACRTSGRETQYF. The CDR3 region has the DNA TGTGCCTGCAGGACCTCGGGGCGAGAGACCCAGTACTTC.

Only one count was recorded for this clone. The chain is built from TRBV7-2 and TRBJ1-1; 7 nucleotides align to TRBD1. This CDR3 comprises 13 residues. V shed 3 bases, J shed 6 bases, and the junction held 4 bases outside the gene matches. Germline lookup yields CDR1 SGHTA and CDR2 FQGNSA. CDR3 coding DNA: TGTGCCAGCAGCTTTAGTACAGGGGCTGAAGCTTTCTTT. Protein sequence: CASSFSTGAEAFF.

This clone was recorded a few times. The gene calls are TRBV2 and TRBJ2-2; unclear D gene. The germline CDR1 and CDR2 sequences are SNHLY and FYNNEI. The length of the CDR3 is 14 residues. The V gene lost 2 bases and the J gene lost 5 bases, with 9 bases spanning the gap. CDR3 sequence reads: CASSEWGGTGELFF. CDR3 nucleotide sequence: TGTGCCAGCAGTGAATGGGGTGGAACCGGGGAGCTGTTTTTT.

The chain employs TRBV11-2 and TRBJ2-1, with a weak D call TRBD1 (6 bases). CDR1 and CDR2 (germline): SGHAT, FQNNGV. Deletions cut 5 bases from V and 0 bases from J, with 14 bases between. This CDR3 spans 16 amino acids. CDR3 DNA sequence: TGTGCCAGCAGCGGCGTCCGGGACATCTCCTACAATGAGCAGTTCTTC. Translating it yields CASSGVRDISYNEQFF.

The gene calls are TRBV4-1 and TRBJ1-1; perhaps TRBD1 as D (5 bases). Germline V gene data show CDR1 as MGHRA and CDR2 as YSYEKL. This CDR3 region has 15 residues. V was shortened by 3 bases and J by 4 bases, with 15 bases between the two germline ends. The DNA for the CDR3 is TGCGCCAGCAGCCATGCCCAGGGTACCATCACTGAAGCTTTCTTT. Protein product: CASSHAQGTITEAFF.

The chain employs TRBV19 and TRBJ2-2, with D uncertain. Per the germline V gene, CDR1 is LNHDA and CDR2 is SQIVND (reference sequence). Trimming pared 10 bases from V and 5 bases from J, leaving 14 bases between. The CDR3 is 13 amino acids. CDR3 sequence: CAIRFRQTGELFF. Written as DNA, the CDR3 is TGTGCCATACGATTCCGGCAGACCGGGGAGCTGTTTTTT. Variable domain in full (rest from reference TRBV19 and TRBJ2-2): DGGITQSPKYLFRKEGQNVTLSCEQNLNHDAMYWYRQDPGQGLRLIYYSQIVNDFQKGDIAEGYSVSREKKESFPLTVTSAQKNPTAFYLCAIRFRQTGELFFGEGSRLTVL.

This rearrangement joins TRBV7-2 to TRBJ2-7; the D is unclear. The V end lost 6 bases, the J end lost 2 bases, and 11 bases lay between the germline ends. The germline gives CDR1 SGHTA, CDR2 FQGNSA. This CDR3 spans 13 amino acids. The CDR3 sequence is CASSLHRTYEQYF. The CDR3 DNA sequence: TGTGCCAGCAGTCTTCATAGAACCTACGAGCAGTACTTC.

The rearrangement joins TRBV14 to TRBJ2-6; D is unresolved. CDR1 and CDR2 (germline): SGHDN, FVKESK. The CDR3 spans 11 residues. V lost 3 bases and J lost 8, with 2 bases in between. The DNA of the CDR3 is TGTGCCAGCAGCCACACCAACGTCCTGACTTTC. Protein sequence: CASSHTNVLTF. Full variable domain (outside the CDR3, taken from reference TRBV14 and TRBJ2-6): EAGVTQFPSHSVIEKGQTVTLRCDPISGHDNLYWYRRVMGKEIKFLLHFVKESKQDESGMPNNRFLAERTGGTYSTLKVQPAELEDSGVYFCASSHTNVLTFGAGSRLTVL.

This clone came up a few times. The V call is TRBV29-1, the J call TRBJ1-2; the match to TRBD1 covers 10 bases. CDR1 and CDR2 from the germline V gene are SQVTM and ANQGSEA. The ends lost 8 bases at V and 5 bases at J; junction bases unmatched: 11. The CDR3 is 14 amino acids. CDR3 bases: TGCAGCACACCGACAGGGGGCGACGTGTATGGCTACACCTTC. As protein: CSTPTGGDVYGYTF.

This chain connects TRBV11-2 to TRBJ1-3, with no clear D. The germline V gene encodes CDR1 SGHAT and CDR2 FQNNGV. V was clipped by 1 base and J by 0 bases, with 13 bases between them. The CDR3 extends over 17 amino acids. The CDR3 is CASSLAKGPSSGNTIYF. The CDR3 DNA follows: TGTGCCAGCAGCTTAGCCAAGGGTCCTAGCTCTGGAAACACCATATATTTT.

This clone was counted between two and nine times. V is TRBV7-8 and J is TRBJ1-1; D is undetermined. CDR1 is SGHVS, CDR2 FQNEAQ, per germline. The CDR3 has 13 amino acids. V was trimmed by 3 bases and J by 4 bases, leaving 9 bases between them. CDR3 residues: CASSLREGTEAFF. Here the CDR3 DNA reads TGTGCCAGCAGCTTGAGGGAGGGCACTGAAGCTTTCTTT.

This clone came up once. The rearrangement joins TRBV9 to TRBJ1-5, with unresolved D. Looked up from germline, CDR1 is SGDLS and CDR2 is YYNGEE. The CDR3 runs 13 residues. With 3 bases removed from V and 3 bases from J, the gap between germline ends came to 7 bases. The CDR3 bases are TGTGCCAGCAGCGAAGGGTTCAATCAGCCCCAGCATTTT. This gives the protein CASSEGFNQPQHF.

The chain links TRBV11-2 to TRBJ1-6; D ambiguous. There are 16 residues in the CDR3. CDR1 and CDR2 from the germline V gene are SGHAT and FQNNGV. Between the trimmed V and J ends, which lost 6 bases and 9 bases, there was a span of 21 bases. This CDR3 reads CASSRGVREAGSPLHF. Here the CDR3 DNA reads TGTGCCAGCAGTCGTGGGGTCCGGGAGGCAGGTTCACCCCTCCACTTT.

J is TRBJ2-1 and V is TRBV5-4, with 9 bases lining up with TRBD2. This CDR3 spans 19 amino acids. Losses at the gene ends were 3 bases for V and 0 bases for J; bases not matched to a gene: 13. The germline V gene encodes CDR1 SGHNT and CDR2 YYREEE (reference sequence). The CDR3 DNA sequence: TGTGCCAGCAGCTCCGCGAGCGGGGGGATTACGAGCTCCTACAATGAGCAGTTCTTC. It is translated as CASSSASGGITSSYNEQFF.

J is TRBJ2-5 and V is TRBV5-4, with D perhaps assigned TRBD1 or TRBD2 (5 bases each). The CDR3 runs to 16 residues. The germline CDR1 and CDR2 sequences are SGHNT and YYREEE (reference sequence). With 1 base removed from V and 1 base from J, the gap between germline ends came to 14 bases. CDR3 amino acids: CASSLKQTGTQETQYF. DNA of the CDR3: TGTGCCAGCAGCTTGAAACAAACCGGGACCCAAGAGACCCAGTACTTC.

The chain combines TRBV11-2 with TRBJ2-5; the match to TRBD2 covers 9 bases. The CDR3 totals 17 residues. Germline lookup yields CDR1 SGHAT and CDR2 FQNNGV. After removal of 0 bases from V and 1 base from J, the junction contained 6 bases not matched to a gene. The DNA of the CDR3 is TGTGCCAGCAGCTTAGAATTAGCGGGGGCCTCCCAAGAGACCCAGTACTTC. It translates to CASSLELAGASQETQYF.

The chain combines TRBV14 with TRBJ2-1; D is perhaps TRBD1 (6 bases). Germline values: CDR1 SGHDN, CDR2 FVKESK. V gave up 1 base and J gave up 12 bases, with 19 bases separating them. CDR3 size: 15 residues. The CDR3 spells CASSQAGVVGMGQFF. The CDR3 DNA sequence: TGTGCCAGCAGCCAAGCAGGGGTGGTGGGGATGGGGCAGTTCTTC. Based on the CDR3 plus reference TRBV14 and TRBJ2-1, the full variable domain is EAGVTQFPSHSVIEKGQTVTLRCDPISGHDNLYWYRRVMGKEIKFLLHFVKESKQDESGMPNNRFLAERTGGTYSTLKVQPAELEDSGVYFCASSQAGVVGMGQFFGPGTRLTVL.

This sequence joins TRBV4-3 and TRBJ1-5, with D unclear. Germline CDR1 LGHNA, CDR2 YSLEER. V shed 1 base and J shed 5 bases, with 12 bases lying between them. The length of the CDR3 is 15 residues. This chain's CDR3 is CASSQVPTRDQPQHF. The CDR3 DNA reads TGCGCCAGCAGCCAAGTCCCCACCCGCGATCAGCCCCAGCATTTT.

This clone was seen just once. The gene calls are TRBV4-1 and TRBJ1-5; no clear D gene. The V end lost 2 bases, the J end lost 4 bases, and 12 bases lay between the germline ends. Per the germline V gene, CDR1 is MGHRA and CDR2 is YSYEKL. This CDR3 comprises 15 residues. The CDR3 DNA reads as TGCGCCAGCAGCCAACCCTCGATGGGGAATCAGCCCCAGCATTTT. This sequence encodes CASSQPSMGNQPQHF.